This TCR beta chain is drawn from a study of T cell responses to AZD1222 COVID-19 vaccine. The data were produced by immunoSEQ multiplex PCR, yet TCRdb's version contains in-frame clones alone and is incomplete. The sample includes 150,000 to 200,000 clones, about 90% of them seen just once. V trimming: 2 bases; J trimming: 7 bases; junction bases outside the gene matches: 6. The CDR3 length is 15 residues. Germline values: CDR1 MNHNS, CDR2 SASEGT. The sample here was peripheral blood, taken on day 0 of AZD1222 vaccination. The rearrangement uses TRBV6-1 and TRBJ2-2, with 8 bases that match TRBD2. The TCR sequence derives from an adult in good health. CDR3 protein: CASSETGGLDGELFF. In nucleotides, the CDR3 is TGTGCCAGCAGTGAAACGGGGGGGCTTGACGGGGAGCTGTTTTTT.